Below, 32 T cell receptor beta chains from the same sample are listed, as sequenced in a study of control samples from healthy donors and cancer patients. The repertoire was sequenced with immunoSEQ multiplex PCR; TCRdb's copy has only in-frame clones and lacks some. The sample has about 50,000 clones, around 96% seen once. The sequencing sample was made of blood. All receptors derive from a woman in her thirties in good health.

This clone was observed once. This chain connects TRBV4-1 to TRBJ2-4, with 8 bases lining up with TRBD1. The CDR3 loop spans 18 amino acids. The germline CDR1 and CDR2 sequences are MGHRA and YSYEKL. V shed 4 bases, J shed 0 bases, and the junction held 11 bases outside the gene matches. The CDR3, as DNA: TGCGCCAGCAGCCCGGACAGGGTCCCAACACTAGCCAAAAACATTCAGTACTTC. Translation gives CASSPDRVPTLAKNIQYF.

The chain combines TRBV6-5 with TRBJ2-7; D possibly matches TRBD1 or TRBD2 (5 bases each). V lost 4 bases, J lost 6 bases, and 10 bases lay in between. The CDR3 length is 12 residues. CDR1 is MNHEY, CDR2 SVGAGI, per germline. CDR3 sequence reads: CASSFGTGEQYF. Here the CDR3 DNA reads TGTGCCAGCAGTTTCGGGACGGGCGAGCAGTACTTC.

This clone was detected only once. The chain carries TRBV11-3 and TRBJ2-2, with 9 bases matching TRBD1. CDR3 length: 14 residues. Germline V gives CDR1 SGHNT, CDR2 YENEEA. Germline trimming cut 5 bases from V and 8 bases from J; bases unmatched to any gene: 6. CDR3 in amino acids: CASSLGQGNGELFF. The CDR3 coding sequence is TGTGCCAGCAGCCTGGGACAGGGTAATGGGGAGCTGTTTTTT.

The rearrangement uses TRBV5-4 and TRBJ2-7; TRBD1 might be the D (5 bases). The CDR3 is made up of 16 amino acids. The germline V gene has CDR1 SGHNT and CDR2 YYREEE (reference sequence). The V end lost 3 bases, the J end lost 3 bases, and 19 bases lay between the germline ends. The CDR3 bases are TGTGCCAGCAGCTCCTCCCGTGGGGCGATCGTCTACGAGCAGTACTTC. It encodes CASSSSRGAIVYEQYF.

The genes are TRBV7-9 and TRBJ1-6, with 8 positions matching TRBD1. There are 16 residues in the CDR3. Trimming removed 1 base from V and 7 bases from J; junction bases left unmatched: 6. Germline values: CDR1 SEHNR, CDR2 FQNEAQ (reference sequence). CDR3 coding DNA: TGTGCCAGCAGCTTAGACGGGACAGGCGGAAATTCACCCCTCCACTTT. Its protein product is CASSLDGTGGNSPLHF.

V and J are TRBV4-1 and TRBJ1-5; the D is unclear. Per the germline V gene, CDR1 is MGHRA and CDR2 is YSYEKL. The CDR3 has 13 amino acids. With 0 bases removed from V and 5 bases from J, the gap between germline ends came to 5 bases. CDR3 sequence reads: CASSQDSYQPQHF. The CDR3 nucleotides read TGCGCCAGCAGCCAAGACAGTTATCAGCCCCAGCATTTT.

The chain is built from TRBV19 and TRBJ1-5; 12 nucleotides align to TRBD1. J lost 7 bases, V lost 4 bases, and 5 bases had no gene match. This CDR3 comprises 15 residues. The V gene's germline CDR1 is LNHDA and CDR2 SQIVND (reference sequence). The CDR3 DNA is TGTGCCAGTAGTACCGGGACAGGGGGCTGGCAGCCCCAGCATTTT. Its translation is CASSTGTGGWQPQHF.

The chain links TRBV6-4 to TRBJ1-1, with TRBD1 matching over 7 bases. The CDR3 contains 13 residues. Per germline, CDR1 MRHNA and CDR2 SNTAGT. V was pared by 8 bases and J by 4 bases, with 7 bases of the junction left unmatched. The chain's CDR3 is CASDRQGGTEAFF. The CDR3 bases are TGTGCCAGCGATAGACAGGGAGGCACTGAAGCTTTCTTT.

V gene TRBV28 combines with J gene TRBJ2-3; the D call may be TRBD1 or TRBD2 (5 bases each). This CDR3 comprises 17 residues. Germline CDR1 and CDR2: MDHEN and SYDVKM. The V and J ends lost 5 bases and 1 base respectively, with 19 bases between them. The CDR3 DNA reads as TGTGCCAGCAGTCCCCGGGACGTCCTAGCTGGCACAGATACGCAGTATTTT. This encodes CASSPRDVLAGTDTQYF.

This chain uses TRBV5-1 with TRBJ2-1; TRBD2 matches 10 bases. Germline V gene sequence: CDR1 SGHRS, CDR2 YFSETQ. The CDR3 sequence is 14 residues long. The ends lost 2 bases at V and 8 bases at J; junction bases unmatched: 4. The CDR3 bases are TGCGCCAGCAGCTTAAGCGGGAGGGCCCATGAGCAGTTCTTC. It specifies CASSLSGRAHEQFF.

The chain recombines TRBV5-6 with TRBJ2-1, with D hard to call. The V gene lost 4 bases and the J gene lost 8 bases, with 16 bases spanning the gap. Germline CDR1 and CDR2: SGHDT and YYEEEE. The CDR3 consists of 14 residues. The CDR3 nucleotides read TGTGCCAGCAGCATTGCAGCACTATCCGATGAGCAGTTCTTC. Encoded protein: CASSIAALSDEQFF.

The rearrangement links TRBV28 to TRBJ1-1; possible D gene TRBD1, 6 bases. Germline loops: CDR1 MDHEN, CDR2 SYDVKM. V was shortened by 8 bases and J by 5 bases, with 21 bases between the two germline ends. The CDR3 spans 15 residues. CDR3 in DNA: TGTGCCAGCCTGGCGGGTGGGGGGCTGGGGACTGAAGCTTTCTTT. Its protein is CASLAGGGLGTEAFF.

This chain joins TRBV2 and TRBJ2-1; 9 positions match TRBD1. Germline-derived CDR1 and CDR2 are SNHLY and FYNNEI. The CDR3 is 14 residues long. V shed 4 bases and J 6 bases; nucleotides not matched to a gene: 4. The CDR3: CASSGGQGGNEQFF. CDR3 nucleotides: TGTGCCAGCAGTGGGGGACAGGGAGGCAATGAGCAGTTCTTC.

CDR3 sequence: CASSLGTGLYEQYF. The CDR3, as DNA: TGTGCCAGCAGCTTAGGGACAGGGCTCTACGAGCAGTACTTC. The chain is built from TRBV11-1 and TRBJ2-7; 8 nucleotides line up with TRBD1. The J segment lost 3 bases and the V segment lost 1 base, leaving 2 bases of the junction unmatched. The CDR3 is 14 residues long. Per germline, CDR1 SGHAT and CDR2 FQDESV (reference sequence).

The chain carries TRBV29-1 and TRBJ2-3; the match to TRBD2 covers 8 bases. The CDR3 runs 15 residues. The ends lost 6 bases at V and 5 bases at J; junction bases unmatched: 13. CDR1 is SQVTM, CDR2 ANQGSEA, per germline. The CDR3 sequence is CSVVPIAGLRDTQYF. The CDR3 DNA reads as TGCAGCGTCGTCCCGATAGCGGGATTGAGAGATACGCAGTATTTT.

The chain couples TRBV6-5 to TRBJ2-2; 9 nucleotides agree with TRBD1. V gave up 6 bases and J gave up 6 bases; unmatched junction bases: 5. The CDR3 extends over 14 amino acids. Germline CDR1 and CDR2: MNHEY and SVGAGI. The CDR3 spells CASSPRDRAGELFF. As DNA, the CDR3 is TGTGCCAGCAGCCCCCGGGACAGGGCCGGGGAGCTGTTTTTT.

This sequence joins TRBV5-8 and TRBJ1-4; 10 positions agree with TRBD1. The CDR3 extends over 16 amino acids. The germline gives CDR1 SGHTS, CDR2 YDEGEE. V shed 4 bases and J 8 bases; nucleotides not matched to a gene: 11. In nucleotides, the CDR3 is TGTGCCAGCAGCCCGGGACAGGGGACGTTAGAAGAAAAACTGTTTTTT. Amino acid sequence: CASSPGQGTLEEKLFF.

The chain uses TRBV28 and TRBJ1-4; D might be TRBD1 (6 bases). CDR1 and CDR2 from the germline V gene are MDHEN and SYDVKM. V gave up 1 base and J gave up 0 bases, with 12 bases separating them. The CDR3 loop spans 17 amino acids. The CDR3 reads CASSLYRTAATNEKLFF. The CDR3 coding sequence is TGTGCCAGCAGTTTATATCGGACAGCAGCAACTAATGAAAAACTGTTTTTT.

The chain combines TRBV2 with TRBJ1-6; no clear D. Germline lookup yields CDR1 SNHLY and CDR2 FYNNEI. This CDR3 is built from 13 residues. Deletions cut 3 bases from V and 8 bases from J, with 8 bases between. The CDR3: CASSDRTDSPLHF. CDR3 coding DNA: TGTGCCAGCAGTGACAGGACGGATTCACCCCTCCACTTT.

The chain employs TRBV19 and TRBJ1-2, with D uncertain. Trimming left V 4 bases short and J 3 bases short, with 12 bases between. The CDR3 is 14 residues long. Germline V lookup: CDR1 LNHDA, CDR2 SQIVND (reference sequence). The CDR3: CASSSYPRHYGYTF. CDR3 nucleotide sequence: TGTGCCAGTAGTAGTTATCCCCGACACTATGGCTACACCTTC.

The genes are TRBV27 and TRBJ1-4; no clear D. CDR3 length: 15 residues. Germline V lookup: CDR1 MNHEY, CDR2 SMNVEV (reference sequence). Trimming stripped 6 bases from V and 5 bases from J, with 16 bases between. CDR3 DNA: TGTGCCAGCAGGGGTGCCGGGAGGACCAATGAAAAACTGTTTTTT. This sequence encodes CASRGAGRTNEKLFF.

V gene TRBV19 combines with J gene TRBJ2-7; the match to TRBD1 covers 10 bases. Germline V CDR1 and CDR2: LNHDA, SQIVND (reference sequence). The CDR3 runs 16 residues. The V gene end was trimmed by 2 bases and the J gene end by 2 bases; junction bases not matched to a gene: 6. The CDR3 here is CASSIMGTGDPYEQYF. Here the CDR3 DNA reads TGTGCCAGTAGTATAATGGGGACAGGGGATCCCTACGAGCAGTACTTC.

This clone appeared a single time. This chain connects TRBV5-4 to TRBJ1-1; D possibly corresponds to TRBD1 (5 bases). CDR3 length: 15 residues. Trimming cost V 2 bases and J 0 bases, with 11 bases left between them. The germline V gene encodes CDR1 SGHNT and CDR2 YYREEE (reference sequence). The CDR3 here is CASSLYGALNTEAFF. CDR3 in DNA: TGTGCCAGCAGCTTATATGGGGCACTGAACACTGAAGCTTTCTTT.

This clone is a singleton in its sample. V is TRBV7-9 and J is TRBJ2-1, with a tentative D call TRBD2 (6 bases). V was clipped by 3 bases and J by 15 bases, with 12 bases between them. This CDR3 is 11 amino acids long. From germline, CDR1 is SEHNR and CDR2 FQNEAQ (reference sequence). The chain's CDR3 is CASSFSGSMFF. The CDR3 nucleotides read TGTGCCAGCAGCTTTAGCGGTAGTATGTTCTTC.

This sequence joins TRBV7-2 and TRBJ1-1; D is unclear. The germline CDR1 and CDR2 sequences are SGHTA and FQGNSA. CDR3 length: 13 residues. With 6 bases removed from V and 1 base from J, the gap between germline ends came to 9 bases. The CDR3 loop reads CASRDWPNTEAFF. The CDR3 coding sequence is TGTGCCAGCAGGGATTGGCCGAACACTGAAGCTTTCTTT.

This clone appeared once. The rearrangement joins TRBV29-1 to TRBJ1-1; a possible D gene is TRBD1 (6 bases). Germline CDR1 is SQVTM and CDR2 is ANQGSEA. Trimming took 3 bases from V and 7 from J, leaving 12 bases between them. The CDR3 runs to 12 residues. CDR3 sequence: CSVDYRVDEAFF. The CDR3 DNA follows: TGCAGCGTTGACTACAGGGTGGATGAAGCTTTCTTT. The entire variable domain, with the rest obtained from reference TRBV29-1 and TRBJ1-1, is as follows: SAVISQKPSRDICQRGTSLTIQCQVDSQVTMMFWYRQQPGQSLTLIATANQGSEATYESGFVIDKFPISRPNLTFSTLTVSNMSPEDSSIYLCSVDYRVDEAFFGQGTRLTVV.

This clone was detected once. The chain couples TRBV27 to TRBJ1-6; no definite D call. CDR1 and CDR2 (germline): MNHEY, SMNVEV (reference sequence). The length of the CDR3 is 13 residues. Trimming removed 7 bases at V and 5 bases at J, with 9 bases between. In DNA form, the CDR3 reads TGTGCCAGCAAGGACGCGGATAATTCACCCCTCCACTTT. Translating it yields CASKDADNSPLHF.

The chain is built from TRBV5-6 and TRBJ2-5; D might be TRBD1 (6 bases). The CDR3 extends over 13 amino acids. Germline CDR1 and CDR2: SGHDT and YYEEEE. V was clipped by 5 bases and J by 4 bases, with 12 bases between them. For the CDR3, the DNA is TGTGCCAGCAGAGTAAGAGGGGGAGAGACCCAGTACTTC. Translation: CASRVRGGETQYF.

The V gene is TRBV5-1, the J gene TRBJ1-1; 8 bases match TRBD1. The CDR3 spans 14 residues. Germline V gene lookup returns CDR1 SGHRS and CDR2 YFSETQ. V was pared by 4 bases and J by 9 bases, with 11 bases of the junction left unmatched. CDR3 nucleotides: TGCGCCAGCAGCACCAACCCTGGACAGGGTCAAGCTTTCTTT. Protein: CASSTNPGQGQAFF.

V usage is TRBV19 and J usage is TRBJ1-2; D not certain. Between the trimmed V and J ends, which lost 5 bases and 8 bases, there was a span of 12 bases. This CDR3 region has 12 residues. CDR1 is LNHDA and CDR2 is SQIVND in the germline V gene (reference sequence). In nucleotides, the CDR3 is TGTGCCAGTAGTTTAAGGGTCGGCGGCTACACCTTC. This gives the protein CASSLRVGGYTF.

This rearrangement joins TRBV6-1 to TRBJ2-6, with no clear D. CDR3 size: 14 residues. The V end was cut by 2 bases, the J end by 1 base, with 3 bases between. CDR1 and CDR2 from the germline V gene are MNHNS and SASEGT. CDR3 sequence (DNA): TGTGCCAGCAGTGAAACGTCTGGGGCCAACGTCCTGACTTTC. Protein: CASSETSGANVLTF.

The V gene is TRBV15, the J gene TRBJ2-1; TRBD2 matches 12 bases. The CDR3 consists of 16 residues. After removal of 2 bases from V and 8 bases from J, the junction contained 7 bases not matched to a gene. Germline CDR1 reads LNHNV; CDR2 reads YYDKDF (reference sequence). The CDR3 loop reads CATSRMTSGSVDEQFF. The CDR3 nucleotides read TGTGCCACCAGCAGAATGACTAGCGGGAGTGTCGATGAGCAGTTCTTC.